The clone carrying this T cell receptor beta chain was seen only once. This entry belongs to a study of blood T cell repertoires in COVID-19. Study background: Sites across the United States, Italy and Spain contributed samples from acute and convalescent COVID-19. In each case, the material was cDNA or gDNA derived from T cells, B-cell-depleted T cells, or PBMCs.

As handled by the study authors: Amplification of reference gene primers was used by the study to estimate nucleated cell counts. Using immunoSEQ multiplex PCR, the repertoire was profiled, and TCRdb retains in-frame clones only, with some absent. That table furnishes V, J and clone size, whereas the DNA furnished D and trimming. The sample records approximately 240,000 clones, approximately 86% being singletons. Germline assignment: CDR1 SGHAT and CDR2 FQNNGV. This CDR3 is 14 amino acids long. Losses at the gene ends were 5 bases for V and 4 bases for J; bases not matched to a gene: 7. Sequencing was carried out using peripheral blood. This TCR came from a woman older than 75 with active or convalescent COVID-19. The chain uses TRBV11-2 and TRBJ2-5; TRBD1 matches 7 bases. The CDR3 loop is CASSQGTVGETQYF. DNA of the CDR3: TGTGCCAGCAGCCAAGGGACAGTAGGAGAGACCCAGTACTTC.